This TCR beta chain was obtained from a study of CD8+CD57+ T cells in acquired aplastic anemia. Study in general: On average, sorted CD4+ and CD8+ cells gave 3.2 ug of DNA. Study outcomes and limitations: Between patients and controls, CD8+ Simpson's diversity did not vary significantly.

It was genomic DNA that served as the template for profiling TCR beta VDJ and CDR3. TCRdb reanalysed the reads using MiXCR and keeps one entry per CDR3 protein. This sample carries 75,000 to 100,000 distinct CDR3 sequences, around 68% of them seen once, and the ten largest clones take 65%. The CDR3 sequence is 14 residues long. Trimming shortened V by 1 base and J by 3 bases, and 13 bases separated the two germline ends. In germline, CDR1 is DFQATT, CDR2 SNEGSKA (reference sequence). Worth noting for this clonotype: Its antigen is as yet unknown.

Selection for sequencing was limited to patients who had shown CD8+CD57+ cell expansion by flow cytometry. The patients, all of them, had severe acquired aplastic anemia. There was no therapy given to any patient before the blood sampling took place. Material for sequencing was sorted CD4+, CD8+, or CD8+CD57+ T cells (not recorded which) from PBMCs. The clonotype was recovered from a human donor with aplastic anemia. J is TRBJ2-7 and V is TRBV20-1; D may be TRBD1 (7 bases). The CDR3 nucleotides read TGCAGTGCTAGAGTGGGCAGGGGGGACTACGAGCAGTACTTC. Its translation: CSARVGRGDYEQYF.